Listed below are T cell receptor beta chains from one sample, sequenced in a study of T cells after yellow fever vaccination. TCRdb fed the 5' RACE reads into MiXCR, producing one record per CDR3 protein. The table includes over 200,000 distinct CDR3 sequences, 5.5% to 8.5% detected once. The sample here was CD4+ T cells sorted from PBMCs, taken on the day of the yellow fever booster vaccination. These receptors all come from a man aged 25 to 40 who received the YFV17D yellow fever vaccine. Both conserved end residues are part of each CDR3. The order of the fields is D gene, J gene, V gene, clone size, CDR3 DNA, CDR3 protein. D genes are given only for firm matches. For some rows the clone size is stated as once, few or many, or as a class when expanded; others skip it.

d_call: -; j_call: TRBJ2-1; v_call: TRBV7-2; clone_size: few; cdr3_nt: TGTGCCAGCAGCTTAGAGGGGTCAAGGGGCAATGAGCAGTTCTTC; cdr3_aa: CASSLEGSRGNEQFF
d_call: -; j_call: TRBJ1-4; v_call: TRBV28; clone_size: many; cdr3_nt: TGTGCCAGCAGTTTCAGCTATAATGGCAGGGTATCTAATGAAAAACTGTTTTTT; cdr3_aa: CASSFSYNGRVSNEKLFF
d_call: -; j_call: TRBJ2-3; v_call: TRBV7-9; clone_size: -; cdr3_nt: TGTGCCAGCAGCGGCAAAACGGCTCATAAAAGCACAGATACGCAGTATTTT; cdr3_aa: CASSGKTAHKSTDTQYF
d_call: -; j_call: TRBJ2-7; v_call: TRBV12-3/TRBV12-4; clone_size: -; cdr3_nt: TGTGCCAGCAGTTTGGGCCCCTCGTTCGAGCAGTACTTC; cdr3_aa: CASSLGPSFEQYF
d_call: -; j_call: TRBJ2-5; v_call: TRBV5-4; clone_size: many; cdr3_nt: TGTGCCAGCAGTCGGGAGTCGTGGGAGACCCAGTACTTC; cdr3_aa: CASSRESWETQYF
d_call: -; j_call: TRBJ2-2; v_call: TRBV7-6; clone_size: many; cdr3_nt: TGTGCCAGCAGCTTAGCAGGCAACGGGGAGCTGTTTTTT; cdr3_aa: CASSLAGNGELFF
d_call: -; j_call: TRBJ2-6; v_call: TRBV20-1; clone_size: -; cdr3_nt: TGCAGTGCTAGGGGCGCAGCCGGGGCCAACGTCCTGACTTTC; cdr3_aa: CSARGAAGANVLTF
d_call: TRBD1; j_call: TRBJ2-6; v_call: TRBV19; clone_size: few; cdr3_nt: TGTGCCAGTAGTATCGGACAGGGAGTGGCTGGGGCCAACGTCCTGACTTTC; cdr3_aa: CASSIGQGVAGANVLTF
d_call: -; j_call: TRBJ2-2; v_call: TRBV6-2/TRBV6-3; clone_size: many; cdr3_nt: TGTGCCAGCAGTTTCGACACCGGGGAGCTGTTTTTT; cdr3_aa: CASSFDTGELFF
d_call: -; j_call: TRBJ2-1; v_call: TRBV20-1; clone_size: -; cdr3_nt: TGCAGTGCTAGAGGCGCGAGAAATGAGCAGTTCTTC; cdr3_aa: CSARGARNEQFF
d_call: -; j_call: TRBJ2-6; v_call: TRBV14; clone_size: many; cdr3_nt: TGTGCCAGCAGCAAGGTCGGTTCTAGCTCTGGGGCCAACGTCCTGACTTTC; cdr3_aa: CASSKVGSSSGANVLTF